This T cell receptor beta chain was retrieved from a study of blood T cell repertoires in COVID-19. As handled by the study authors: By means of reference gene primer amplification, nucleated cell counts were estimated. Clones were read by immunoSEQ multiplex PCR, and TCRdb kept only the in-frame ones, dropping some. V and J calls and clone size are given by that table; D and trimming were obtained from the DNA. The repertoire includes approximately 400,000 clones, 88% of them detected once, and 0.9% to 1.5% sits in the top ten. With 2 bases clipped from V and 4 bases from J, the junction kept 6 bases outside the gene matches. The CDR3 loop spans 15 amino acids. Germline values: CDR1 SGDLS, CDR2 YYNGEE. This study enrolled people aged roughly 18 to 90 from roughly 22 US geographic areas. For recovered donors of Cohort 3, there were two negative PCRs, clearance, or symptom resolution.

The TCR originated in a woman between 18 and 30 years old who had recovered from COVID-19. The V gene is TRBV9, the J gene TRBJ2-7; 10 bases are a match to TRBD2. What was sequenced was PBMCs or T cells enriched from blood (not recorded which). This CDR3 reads CASSVVAGGFYEQYF. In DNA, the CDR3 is TGTGCCAGCAGCGTCGTAGCGGGGGGTTTTTACGAGCAGTACTTC.